A selection of T cell receptor beta chains follows, all from one sample in a study of blood T cell repertoires in COVID-19. The assay was immunoSEQ multiplex PCR, and TCRdb's table has in-frame clones only and misses some. The data hold fewer than 150,000 clones, with about 80% observed a single time. Sample: peripheral blood. The receptors come from a human donor in a cohort sampled during active COVID-19. The CDR3 runs from the conserved cysteine through the conserved F or W. D genes are given only for firm matches. A row's size may be missing; if present it is once, few, many or a size class.

TRBV3-1/TRBV3-2	TRBJ1-6	TRBD1	few	CASSQATGGGSPLHF	TGTGCCAGCAGCCAAGCGACAGGGGGCGGTTCACCCCTCCACTTT
TRBV29-1	TRBJ2-4	TRBD1	-	CSVEDGTGREAIIQYF	TGCAGCGTTGAAGACGGGACAGGGCGCGAGGCTATCATTCAGTACTTC
TRBV18	TRBJ1-5	TRBD1	-	CASSQGAGDQPQHF	TGTGCCAGCTCACAGGGGGCCGGGGACCAGCCCCAGCATTTT
TRBV28	TRBJ1-2	TRBD1	-	CASSSTGKGNYGYTF	TGTGCCAGCAGTTCGACAGGGAAGGGTAACTATGGCTACACCTTC
TRBV13	TRBJ2-1	-	few	CASRRTGLPYNEQFF	TGTGCCAGCAGACGAACAGGTTTGCCCTACAATGAGCAGTTCTTC
TRBV5-1	TRBJ2-1	TRBD1	-	CASGDRGFNEQFF	TGCGCCAGCGGGGACAGGGGCTTCAATGAGCAGTTCTTC
TRBV2	TRBJ1-5	-	-	CASRTDNSNQPQHF	TGTGCCAGTAGGACGGACAATAGCAATCAGCCCCAGCATTTT
TRBV5-1	TRBJ2-1	-	-	CASSFSGGSYNEQFF	TGCGCCAGCAGCTTTAGCGGAGGATCCTACAATGAGCAGTTCTTC
TRBV5-1	TRBJ2-7	-	once	CASSKDSYEQYF	TGCGCCAGCAGCAAGGACAGCTACGAGCAGTACTTC
TRBV19	TRBJ1-6	-	-	CASSGRNGNSPLHF	TGTGCCAGTAGTGGGAGGAATGGAAATTCACCCCTCCACTTT
TRBV7-2	TRBJ2-7	TRBD2	once	CASSPGGGRSYEQYF	TGTGCCAGCAGCCCGGGGGGGGGCCGAAGCTACGAGCAGTACTTC
TRBV4-2	TRBJ2-5	TRBD2	-	CASSQVVAGGIQETQYF	TGTGCCAGCAGCCAAGTTGTCGCGGGGGGTATCCAAGAGACCCAGTACTTC
TRBV27	TRBJ1-5	-	-	CASSLGWEQPQHF	TGTGCCAGCAGTTTAGGGTGGGAGCAGCCCCAGCATTTT
TRBV5-1	TRBJ2-5	-	-	CASSFPESETQYF	TGCGCCAGCAGCTTCCCGGAGAGCGAGACCCAGTACTTC
TRBV19	TRBJ1-5	-	-	CASAPGFNQPQHF	TGTGCCAGCGCTCCGGGTTTCAATCAGCCCCAGCATTTT
TRBV18	TRBJ1-1	-	-	CASSSRGMNTEAFF	TGTGCCAGCTCGTCCCGGGGGATGAACACTGAAGCTTTCTTT
TRBV10-3	TRBJ1-1	-	-	CAISESPPGRGPNTEAFF	TGTGCCATCAGTGAGTCCCCCCCGGGCAGGGGCCCGAACACTGAAGCTTTCTTT
TRBV5-1	TRBJ1-1	-	-	CASSPLRGGEGNTEAFF	TGCGCCAGCAGCCCACTACGGGGCGGGGAGGGGAACACTGAAGCTTTCTTT
TRBV15	TRBJ2-7	-	-	CATSRDTGFEQYF	TGTGCCACCAGCAGAGATACAGGGTTCGAGCAGTACTTC
TRBV5-1	TRBJ2-5	TRBD2	-	CASSSTPGLAGGETQYF	TGCGCCAGCAGCTCCACCCCGGGACTAGCGGGGGGAGAGACCCAGTACTTC
TRBV5-1	TRBJ1-1	TRBD1	once	CASSRQGAGDTEAFF	TGCGCCAGCAGTCGACAGGGGGCAGGTGACACTGAAGCTTTCTTT
TRBV28	TRBJ1-3	-	-	CATIRTYRSRNTIYF	TGTGCCACCATCAGGACATACCGCTCTCGGAACACCATATATTTT